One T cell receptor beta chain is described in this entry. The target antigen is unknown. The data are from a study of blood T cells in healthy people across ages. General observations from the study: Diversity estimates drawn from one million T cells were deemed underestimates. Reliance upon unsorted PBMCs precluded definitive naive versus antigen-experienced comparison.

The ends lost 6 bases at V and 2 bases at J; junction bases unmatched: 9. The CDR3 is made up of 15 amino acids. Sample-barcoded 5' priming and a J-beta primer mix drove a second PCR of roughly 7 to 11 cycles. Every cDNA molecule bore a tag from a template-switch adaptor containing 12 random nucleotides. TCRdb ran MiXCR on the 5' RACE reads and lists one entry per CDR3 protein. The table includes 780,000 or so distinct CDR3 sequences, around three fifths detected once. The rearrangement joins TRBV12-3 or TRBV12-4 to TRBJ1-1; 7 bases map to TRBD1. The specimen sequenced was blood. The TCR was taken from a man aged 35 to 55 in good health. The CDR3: CASSPMRGQNTEAFF. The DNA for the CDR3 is TGTGCCAGCAGCCCTATGAGGGGGCAAAACACTGAAGCTTTCTTT.